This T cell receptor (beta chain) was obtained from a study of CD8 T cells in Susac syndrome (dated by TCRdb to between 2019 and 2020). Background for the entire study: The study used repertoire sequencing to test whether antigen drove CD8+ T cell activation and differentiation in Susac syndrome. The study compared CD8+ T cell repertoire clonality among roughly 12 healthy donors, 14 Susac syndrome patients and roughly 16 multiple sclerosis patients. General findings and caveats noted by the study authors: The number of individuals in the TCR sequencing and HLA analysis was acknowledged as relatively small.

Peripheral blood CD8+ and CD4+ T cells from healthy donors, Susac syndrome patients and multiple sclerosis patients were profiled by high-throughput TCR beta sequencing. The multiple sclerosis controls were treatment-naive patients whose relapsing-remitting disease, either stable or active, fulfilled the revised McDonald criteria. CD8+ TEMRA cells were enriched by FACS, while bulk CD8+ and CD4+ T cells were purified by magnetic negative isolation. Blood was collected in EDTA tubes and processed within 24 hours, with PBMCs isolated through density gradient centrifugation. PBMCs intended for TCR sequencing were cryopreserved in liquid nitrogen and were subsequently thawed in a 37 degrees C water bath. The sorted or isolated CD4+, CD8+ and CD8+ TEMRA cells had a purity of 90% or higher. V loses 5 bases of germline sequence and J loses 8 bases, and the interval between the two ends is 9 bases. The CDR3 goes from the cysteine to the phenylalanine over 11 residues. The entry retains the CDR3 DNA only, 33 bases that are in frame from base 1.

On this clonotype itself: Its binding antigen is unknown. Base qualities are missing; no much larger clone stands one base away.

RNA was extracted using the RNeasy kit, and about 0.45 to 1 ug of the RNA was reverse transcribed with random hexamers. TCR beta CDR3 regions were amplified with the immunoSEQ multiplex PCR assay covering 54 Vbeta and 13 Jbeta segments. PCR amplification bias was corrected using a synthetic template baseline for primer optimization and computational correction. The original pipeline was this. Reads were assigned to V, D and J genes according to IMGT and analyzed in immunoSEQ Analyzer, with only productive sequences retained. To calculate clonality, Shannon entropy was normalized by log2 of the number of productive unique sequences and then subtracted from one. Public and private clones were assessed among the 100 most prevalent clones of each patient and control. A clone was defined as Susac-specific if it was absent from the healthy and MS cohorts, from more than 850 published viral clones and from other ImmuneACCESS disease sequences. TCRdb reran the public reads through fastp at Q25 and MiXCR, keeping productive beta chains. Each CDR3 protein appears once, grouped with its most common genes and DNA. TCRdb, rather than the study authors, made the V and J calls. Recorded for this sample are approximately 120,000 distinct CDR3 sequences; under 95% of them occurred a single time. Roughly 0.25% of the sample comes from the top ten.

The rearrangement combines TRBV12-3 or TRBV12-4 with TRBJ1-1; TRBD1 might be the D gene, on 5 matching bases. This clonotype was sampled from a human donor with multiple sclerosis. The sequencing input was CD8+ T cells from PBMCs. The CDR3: CASSTGTEAFF. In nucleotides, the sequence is TGTGCCAGCAGTACCGGGACCGAAGCTTTCTTT.